This entry lists 2 T cell receptor beta chains sequenced from one sample in a study of T-cell reconstitution after alpha-beta-depleted transplantation in children. Using unique molecular identifiers, the investigators prepared the TCRbeta library. TCRdb reprocessed the PCR reads via MiXCR and lists one record per CDR3 protein. The sample includes approximately 520,000 distinct CDR3 sequences, about 10% of them seen just once. The sample in question was PBMCs, mostly from graft donor cells, obtained 180 days after TCRalphabeta/CD19-depleted stem cell transplant. Every receptor here comes from a female patient aged 2-9 years who had a stem cell transplant for aplastic anemia, so the T cells may come from the graft donor.

This clonotype was detected many times. The V and J genes are TRBV7-2 and TRBJ2-3, with 8 bases identical to TRBD2. The CDR3 loop spans 15 amino acids. Germline-derived CDR1 and CDR2 are SGHTA and FQGNSA. J lost 1 base, V lost 5 bases, and 5 bases had no gene match. The CDR3 DNA is TGTGCCAGCAGCCTCTCAGCGGGGGGCACAGATACGCAGTATTTT. Translated: CASSLSAGGTDTQYF. Full variable domain (missing parts from reference TRBV7-2 and TRBJ2-3): GAGVSQSPSNKVTEKGKDVELRCDPISGHTALYWYRQSLGQGLEFLIYFQGNSAPDKSGLPSDRFSAERTGGSVSTLTIQRTQQEDSAVYLCASSLSAGGTDTQYFGPGTRLTVL.

This clonotype was found a few times. This chain connects TRBV21-1 to TRBJ2-7; TRBD2 is the table's D call, not checked against the DNA. TRBV21-1 counts as a pseudogene. CDR3 length: 17 residues. The CDR3 sequence is CASSQARAGWVSYEQYV. CDR3 coding DNA: TGTGCCAGCAGCCAAGCGAGAGCGGGGTGGGTCTCCTACGAGCAGTACGTC.